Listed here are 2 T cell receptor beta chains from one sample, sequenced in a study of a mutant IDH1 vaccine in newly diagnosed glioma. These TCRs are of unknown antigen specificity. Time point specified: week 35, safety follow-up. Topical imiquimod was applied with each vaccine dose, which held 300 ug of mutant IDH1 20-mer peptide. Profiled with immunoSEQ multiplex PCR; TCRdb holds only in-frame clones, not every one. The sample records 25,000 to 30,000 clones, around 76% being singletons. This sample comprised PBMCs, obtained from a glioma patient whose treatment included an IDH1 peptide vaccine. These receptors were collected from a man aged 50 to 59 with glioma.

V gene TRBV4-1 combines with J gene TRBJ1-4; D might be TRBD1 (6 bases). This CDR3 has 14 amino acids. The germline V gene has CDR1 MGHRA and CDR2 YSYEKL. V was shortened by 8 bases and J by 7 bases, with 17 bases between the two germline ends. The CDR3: CASLQQGNREKLFF. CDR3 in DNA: TGCGCCAGCTTACAACAGGGAAATCGTGAAAAACTGTTTTTT.

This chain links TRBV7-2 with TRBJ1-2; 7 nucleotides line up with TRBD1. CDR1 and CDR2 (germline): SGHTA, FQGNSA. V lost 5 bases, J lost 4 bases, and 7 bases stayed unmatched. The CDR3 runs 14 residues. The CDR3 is CASSPSTGTYGYTF. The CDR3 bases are TGTGCCAGCAGCCCTTCGACAGGGACCTATGGCTACACCTTC.